The 32 T cell receptor beta chains below were found in one sample sequenced in a study of cytomegalovirus exposure and HLA in healthy donors. The PCR employed 60 Vbeta primers together with 13 Jbeta primers. Some clones are missing from TCRdb's copy, which holds only in-frame ones; the method was immunoSEQ multiplex PCR. The table lists about 76,000 clones, roughly 72% of them singletons. Input material: PBMCs. The receptors originated from a woman in her thirties or forties in good health and CMV-seropositive.

This clone has just a few counts. The rearrangement links TRBV6-1 to TRBJ1-5; D gene ambiguous. The CDR3 loop spans 14 amino acids. V lost 4 bases and J 7 bases, leaving 14 bases between the germline ends. Per germline, CDR1 MNHNS and CDR2 SASEGT. CDR3 in amino acids: CASSGLEFYQPQHF. CDR3 sequence (DNA): TGTGCCAGCAGTGGCTTAGAATTTTACCAGCCCCAGCATTTT.

The chain carries TRBV7-3 and TRBJ1-1; D unclear. Trimming pared 4 bases from V and 0 bases from J, leaving 6 bases between. The CDR3 loop spans 13 amino acids. CDR1 and CDR2 (germline): SGHTA, FQGTGA. The CDR3 DNA reads as TGTGCCAGCAGCTCCAACATGAACACTGAAGCTTTCTTT. Its protein product is CASSSNMNTEAFF.

The chain joins TRBV4-1 to TRBJ2-3; 11 bases are a match to TRBD2. Per the germline V gene, CDR1 is MGHRA and CDR2 is YSYEKL. V was clipped by 1 base and J by 5 bases; unmatched bases: 5. The CDR3 is 16 amino acids. In DNA, the CDR3 is TGCGCCAGCAGCCAAGGTAGCGGGGGGGCAGAAGATACGCAGTATTTT. Protein: CASSQGSGGAEDTQYF.

CDR3 protein: CATSRTVNQPQHF. Written as DNA, the CDR3 is TGTGCCACCAGCAGGACAGTTAATCAGCCCCAGCATTTT. V is TRBV15 and J is TRBJ1-5; a weak D match, TRBD1 (5 bases). V lost 3 bases to trimming and J lost 4 bases, with 7 bases between them. The CDR3 totals 13 residues. Germline CDR1 and CDR2: LNHNV and YYDKDF (reference sequence).

The V and J genes are TRBV28 and TRBJ1-2; TRBD1 is a possible D gene (5 bases). The CDR3 has 13 residues. Germline CDR1 MDHEN, CDR2 SYDVKM. The V gene lost 5 bases and the J gene lost 5 bases, with 12 bases spanning the gap. CDR3 in DNA: TGTGCCAGCAGTAGACAAAAGGGGTATGGCTACACCTTC. It is translated as CASSRQKGYGYTF.

The chain uses TRBV6-5 and TRBJ2-1; TRBD2 is a possible D gene (5 bases). Germline V gene data show CDR1 as MNHEY and CDR2 as SVGAGI. The V end was cut by 5 bases, the J end by 10 bases, with 18 bases between. The CDR3 length is 14 residues. CDR3 coding DNA: TGTGCCAGCAGTCGTACTTCAACTAGTGGCGAGCAGTTCTTC. Amino acid sequence: CASSRTSTSGEQFF.

The chain combines TRBV13 with TRBJ2-2; D is ambiguous. The CDR3 sequence is 12 residues long. Trimming left V 0 bases short and J 8 bases short, with 4 bases between. Per germline, CDR1 PRHDT and CDR2 FYEKMQ (reference sequence). This chain's CDR3 is CASSLGLGELFF. CDR3 nucleotide sequence: TGTGCCAGCAGCTTAGGCCTGGGGGAGCTGTTTTTT.

This chain links TRBV25-1 with TRBJ1-5; the D is unclear. The CDR3 has 14 amino acids. Germline loops: CDR1 MGHDK, CDR2 SYGVNS. The V end was cut by 2 bases, the J end by 4 bases, with 9 bases between. In nucleotides, the CDR3 is TGTGCCAGCAGTGAAGTTGGAGCTAATCAGCCCCAGCATTTT. Translated: CASSEVGANQPQHF.

The V call is TRBV6-5, the J call TRBJ1-3; tentative D call: TRBD1 (6 bases). The germline V gene has CDR1 MNHEY and CDR2 SVGAGI. V was pared by 3 bases and J by 3 bases, with 9 bases between. The CDR3 runs 14 residues. Here the CDR3 reads CASSYNRVGNTIYF. The CDR3 bases are TGTGCCAGCAGTTATAACAGGGTTGGAAACACCATATATTTT.

This clone was seen once. The chain recombines TRBV11-2 with TRBJ2-5, with TRBD2 identical over 7 bases. J was trimmed by 5 bases and V by 3 bases; bases with no gene match: 6. Per the germline V gene, CDR1 is SGHAT and CDR2 is FQNNGV. The CDR3 length is 14 residues. The CDR3 loop is CASSLRERGETQYF. The CDR3 DNA reads as TGTGCCAGCAGCTTGCGGGAGCGGGGCGAGACCCAGTACTTC.

This clone was seen a few times. The rearrangement joins TRBV30 to TRBJ2-5; a possible D gene is TRBD2 (5 bases). Germline V lookup: CDR1 GTSNPN, CDR2 SVGIG (reference sequence). V lost 2 bases and J lost 5, with 9 bases in between. The CDR3 has 12 residues. The CDR3 DNA follows: TGTGCCTGGAGTTCGGGGTACGAGACCCAGTACTTC. Translating it yields CAWSSGYETQYF.

J is TRBJ1-1 and V is TRBV19; 11 bases line up with TRBD1. The germline V gene encodes CDR1 LNHDA and CDR2 SQIVND (reference sequence). V lost 4 bases, J lost 2 bases, and 3 bases stayed unmatched. CDR3 length: 15 residues. This CDR3 reads CASSRTGGSNTEAFF. The CDR3 DNA is TGTGCCAGTAGTAGGACAGGGGGCAGCAACACTGAAGCTTTCTTT.

V is TRBV25-1 and J is TRBJ2-7; D uncertain. The CDR3 sequence is 12 residues long. Trimming left V 4 bases short and J 7 bases short, with 11 bases between. In germline, CDR1 is MGHDK, CDR2 SYGVNS. The chain's CDR3 is CASSVSVLEQYF. The CDR3 DNA reads TGTGCCAGCAGTGTATCTGTCTTAGAGCAGTACTTC.

The sample holds a few counts of this clone. V usage is TRBV5-1 and J usage is TRBJ2-2; D may be TRBD1 (5 bases). This CDR3 contains 16 residues. Germline CDR1 is SGHRS and CDR2 is YFSETQ. The germline V and J ends were trimmed by 3 bases and 4 bases, with 16 bases remaining between them. The CDR3 region has the DNA TGCGCCAGCAGCTCCTCAGGGATGATGGGCACCGGGGAGCTGTTTTTT. Amino acid sequence: CASSSSGMMGTGELFF.

This sequence joins TRBV18 and TRBJ1-1; D not certain. The germline CDR1 and CDR2 sequences are KGHSH and LQKENI. This CDR3 is built from 14 residues. The V end was cut by 4 bases, the J end by 3 bases, with 12 bases between. The CDR3 DNA reads as TGTGCCAGCTCACTCGCTGAGCGAGACACTGAAGCTTTCTTT. Its protein is CASSLAERDTEAFF. The full variable domain, its missing parts supplied by reference TRBV18 and TRBJ1-1, is NAGVMQNPRHLVRRRGQEARLRCSPMKGHSHVYWYRQLPEEGLKFMVYLQKENIIDESGMPKERFSAEFPKEGPSILRIQQVVRGDSAAYFCASSLAERDTEAFFGQGTRLTVV.

The chain has TRBV6-1 and TRBJ1-5; D is unclear. This CDR3 has 15 amino acids. CDR1 and CDR2 (germline): MNHNS, SASEGT. V shed 0 bases and J shed 1 base, with 7 bases lying between them. The CDR3 here is CASSEAPSSNQPQHF. The CDR3 nucleotides read TGTGCCAGCAGTGAAGCTCCAAGCAGCAATCAGCCCCAGCATTTT.

The rearrangement joins TRBV7-9 to TRBJ1-2; D is uncertain. Trimming left V 3 bases short and J 6 bases short, with 11 bases between. This CDR3 has 13 residues. Germline CDR1 and CDR2: SEHNR and FQNEAQ (reference sequence). CDR3 in DNA: TGTGCCAGCAGCTTTGGGCAGCTTGATGGCTACACCTTC. It is translated as CASSFGQLDGYTF.

This chain connects TRBV4-2 to TRBJ2-1; 10 nucleotides align to TRBD2. V lost 0 bases to trimming and J lost 3 bases; unmatched junction nucleotides: 2. The CDR3 totals 16 residues. Germline assignment: CDR1 LGHNA and CDR2 YNFKEQ. The DNA for the CDR3 is TGTGCCAGCAGCCAAGAGGCTAGCGGGGGCTACAATGAGCAGTTCTTC. Amino acids: CASSQEASGGYNEQFF.

V and J are TRBV28 and TRBJ1-2; 11 positions agree with TRBD1. The trim removed 5 bases at V and 5 bases at J, leaving 10 bases unmatched. This CDR3 has 16 amino acids. Per the germline V gene, CDR1 is MDHEN and CDR2 is SYDVKM. CDR3 nucleotide sequence: TGTGCCAGCAGTCACCCACCGGGACAGGGGGATTATGGCTACACCTTC. It yields the protein CASSHPPGQGDYGYTF.

This clone showed up just a few times. CDR3 sequence reads: CASKRRVGANYNEQFF. The CDR3 coding sequence is TGTGCCAGCAAAAGAAGGGTAGGGGCTAACTACAATGAGCAGTTCTTC. J is TRBJ2-1 and V is TRBV28, with D possibly being TRBD1 (5 bases). CDR1 is MDHEN, CDR2 SYDVKM, per germline. CDR3 length equals 16 residues. The V and J ends lost 7 bases and 3 bases respectively, with 19 bases between them.

CDR3 residues: CATRQSGGDEQYF. The CDR3 DNA is TGTGCCACCAGACAGAGCGGTGGGGACGAGCAGTACTTC. The chain links TRBV15 to TRBJ2-7; weak D call: TRBD2 (5 bases). Germline-derived CDR1 and CDR2 are LNHNV and YYDKDF (reference sequence). CDR3 size: 13 residues. V lost 6 bases and J lost 5, with 14 bases in between.

This chain links TRBV25-1 with TRBJ1-2; tentatively, D is TRBD1 (5 bases). V was clipped by 2 bases and J by 3 bases, with 13 bases between them. This CDR3 contains 15 residues. Germline CDR1 MGHDK, CDR2 SYGVNS. The CDR3: CASSEGAGGHYGYTF. In DNA, the CDR3 is TGTGCCAGCAGTGAAGGGGCAGGCGGCCACTATGGCTACACCTTC.

The V and J genes are TRBV27 and TRBJ1-2; the D is unclear. The V end was cut by 3 bases, the J end by 2 bases, with 7 bases between. This CDR3 comprises 13 residues. Germline V gives CDR1 MNHEY, CDR2 SMNVEV (reference sequence). CDR3 sequence (DNA): TGTGCCAGCAGTTTGGGGAGGAACTATGGCTACACCTTC. Encoded protein: CASSLGRNYGYTF.

The chain joins TRBV7-3 to TRBJ2-3; TRBD1 aligns across 7 bases. Per the germline V gene, CDR1 is SGHTA and CDR2 is FQGTGA. The CDR3 totals 13 residues. Trimming cost V 6 bases and J 3 bases; bases outside gene matches: 3. The CDR3 protein is CASRRGPTDTQYF. CDR3 in DNA: TGTGCCAGCAGAAGGGGGCCTACAGATACGCAGTATTTT.

V and J are TRBV5-1 and TRBJ2-3; TRBD2 matches at 10 bases. The CDR3 runs to 15 residues. The germline CDR1 and CDR2 sequences are SGHRS and YFSETQ. V was clipped by 2 bases and J by 1 base; unmatched bases: 1. CDR3 sequence (DNA): TGCGCCAGCAGCTTCAGCGGGAGGGGCACAGATACGCAGTATTTT. It is translated as CASSFSGRGTDTQYF.

The chain couples TRBV10-1 to TRBJ2-3, with 11 bases aligning to TRBD2. After removal of 4 bases from V and 0 bases from J, the junction contained 0 bases not matched to a gene. The CDR3 covers 15 residues. Germline V gene sequence: CDR1 WNHNN, CDR2 SYGVQD (reference sequence). CDR3 residues: CASSGTSGSTDTQYF. In DNA, the CDR3 is TGCGCCAGCAGTGGGACTAGCGGGAGCACAGATACGCAGTATTTT.

This sequence joins TRBV4-2 and TRBJ2-6; TRBD1 matches 8 bases. CDR1 is LGHNA, CDR2 YNFKEQ, per germline. V lost 0 bases to trimming and J lost 0 bases; unmatched junction nucleotides: 7. The CDR3 is made up of 19 amino acids. The CDR3: CASSQDWGQADSGANVLTF. As DNA, the CDR3 is TGTGCCAGCAGCCAAGATTGGGGACAGGCGGACTCTGGGGCCAACGTCCTGACTTTC.

V is TRBV5-6 and J is TRBJ1-2, with 7 bases matching TRBD1. Germline values: CDR1 SGHDT, CDR2 YYEEEE. There are 16 residues in the CDR3. V lost 4 bases, J lost 5 bases, and 14 bases stayed unmatched. The CDR3 nucleotides read TGTGCCAGCAGCCCCTTAGGACAGGTGGAGAGTTATGGCTACACCTTC. Translation gives CASSPLGQVESYGYTF. The full variable domain, its missing parts supplied by reference TRBV5-6 and TRBJ1-2, is DAGVTQSPTHLIKTRGQQVTLRCSPKSGHDTVSWYQQALGQGPQFIFQYYEEEERQRGNFPDRFSGHQFPNYSSELNVNALLLGDSALYLCASSPLGQVESYGYTFGSGTRLTVV.

This chain links TRBV6-6 with TRBJ1-6; D call uncertain. CDR1 MNHNY and CDR2 SVGAGI come from the germline V gene (reference sequence). The CDR3 consists of 15 residues. V lost 7 bases and J 6 bases, leaving 16 bases between the germline ends. CDR3 protein: CASNPLGGPNSPLHF. Written as DNA, the CDR3 is TGTGCCAGCAATCCTCTTGGCGGTCCTAATTCACCCCTCCACTTT.

The genes are TRBV7-2 and TRBJ1-5; 7 bases are shared with TRBD1. The length of the CDR3 is 16 residues. V shed 1 base and J 6 bases; nucleotides not matched to a gene: 9. In germline, CDR1 is SGHTA, CDR2 FQGNSA. CDR3 sequence reads: CASSLESGGLGQPQHF. As DNA, the CDR3 is TGTGCCAGCAGCTTAGAGTCAGGGGGTTTGGGTCAGCCCCAGCATTTT.

V gene TRBV6-1 combines with J gene TRBJ2-3; 10 nucleotides agree with TRBD1. CDR1 is MNHNS, CDR2 SASEGT, per germline. With V trimmed by 2 bases and J by 2 bases, 7 bases remained unmatched. The CDR3 contains 17 residues. As DNA, the CDR3 is TGTGCCAGCAGTGAATTGAAGGACAGGGGGAACACAGATACGCAGTATTTT. This sequence encodes CASSELKDRGNTDTQYF.

The chain recombines TRBV9 with TRBJ1-2; D is perhaps TRBD1 (6 bases). The CDR3 length is 14 residues. Trimming left V 5 bases short and J 4 bases short, with 15 bases between. In germline, CDR1 is SGDLS, CDR2 YYNGEE. The CDR3 sequence: CASSATGTSYGYTF. The CDR3 DNA follows: TGTGCCAGCAGTGCCACCGGGACAAGCTATGGCTACACCTTC. Looking up the rest from reference TRBV9 and TRBJ1-2 gives the full variable domain: DSGVTQTPKHLITATGQRVTLRCSPRSGDLSVYWYQQSLDQGLQFLIQYYNGEERAKGNILERFSAQQFPDLHSELNLSSLELGDSALYFCASSATGTSYGYTFGSGTRLTVV.